This T cell receptor (beta chain) was observed in a study of blood T cell repertoires in COVID-19 (dated by TCRdb to between 2020 and 2021). Study-level background: Samples from collaborators originated in the United States, Italy and Spain and spanned both the acute and convalescent phases of COVID-19. The prospective study material was composed of cDNA or gDNA derived from T cells, B-cell-depleted T cells, or PBMCs. Subjects who had been exposed to COVID-19, were actively infected with it, or had recovered from it provided the deeply sampled blood TCRbeta repertoires that made up the dataset. The repertoires were released in a freely available public database intended as a resource for research on the immune response to SARS-CoV-2. The samples were drawn from two sources: the first 160 participants of the ongoing ImmuneRACE study, and over 1,000 subjects contributed by 6 global collaborators. Sample metadata almost always included a de-identified subject ID, COVID-19 status, age in years and sex. HLA class I and class II types, where available, came from metadata supplied by the sample provider rather than from assay-based typing. Findings and caveats that apply to the study as a whole: How much clinical and demographic metadata was included differed by source and by participant, and the metadata was provided uncurated.

Details on this clone: Its antigen remains unidentified. It has no much larger one-base neighbor in the sample; base qualities were not kept. Other DNA sequences in the same sample also yield this CDR3.

A distance of 11 bases separates the germline ends of V and J, which lose 4 bases and 0 bases respectively. CDR1 and CDR2, per the germline V gene, are SGDLS and YYNGEE. The CDR3, cysteine through phenylalanine, is 15 amino acids long. Only the CDR3 DNA is retained, 45 bases long and in frame from the first base. TCRbeta CDR3 regions were amplified from genomic DNA by means of the immunoSEQ Assay, a bias-controlled multiplex PCR. The authors' pipeline ran thus. Nucleated cell counts per sample were estimated from amplification of reference gene primers within the assay. Sequence reads were collapsed and filtered to measure the absolute abundance of every unique TCRbeta CDR3 rearrangement. For each sample, productive Simpson clonality was calculated as the square root of Simpson's diversity index across productive rearrangements. TCRdb obtained this table from immuneACCESS and retained in-frame rearrangements with V and J assigned. These tables miss some clones; where compared with another copy, unresolved V genes account for less than half of the shortfall, and the remainder is unexplained. V, J and clone size were drawn from that table, and D and trimming were deduced from the DNA. The sample yields 170,000 or so clones; around 80% were counted once. The ten largest clones add up to 6.5% to 7% of the sample.

Each collaborating institution followed its own protocols to collect whole blood in K2EDTA tubes. For TCRbeta analysis, collaborators shipped samples in one of three forms: frozen whole blood, isolated PBMCs, or DNA extracted from either of those sample types. The sequencing input was peripheral blood. The chain uses TRBV9 and TRBJ1-3; no D segment can be confidently identified. This TCR was recovered from a man between 65 and 85 years old with active or convalescent COVID-19. This receptor has the CDR3 CASSPPVSSGNTIYF. The base sequence is TGTGCCAGCAGCCCCCCCGTCAGCTCTGGAAACACCATATATTTT.